One and the same sample provided the 7 T cell receptor beta chains below, sequenced in a study of patients and donors after allogeneic stem cell transplantation. TCRdb processed the RT-PCR reads anew with MiXCR; each CDR3 protein has one entry. The data show around 27,000 distinct CDR3 sequences, roughly 7.3% seen once. Sequences were obtained from blood, either unsorted or a sorted T cell fraction (not recorded which). The receptor set was obtained from a human donor who was either an allogeneic HSCT recipient or a stem cell or donor lymphocyte infusion donor (not recorded which). It is not recorded whose cells these are; they may come from a transplant donor.

The DNA for the CDR3 is TGCAGTACCGGGACGAGGAACATTCAGTACTTC. Protein sequence: CSTGTRNIQYF. The chain recombines TRBV20-1 with TRBJ2-4, with D perhaps TRBD1 or TRBD2 (5 bases each). Trimming removed 8 bases from V and 7 bases from J, with 12 bases in between. Germline V CDR1 and CDR2: DFQATT, SNEGSKA (reference sequence). The CDR3 is 11 residues long.

Ten or more counts support this clonotype. This chain connects TRBV29-1 to TRBJ2-1, with D possibly matching TRBD2 (6 bases). This CDR3 spans 15 amino acids. The germline CDR1 and CDR2 sequences are SQVTM and ANQGSEA. V was trimmed by 4 bases and J by 8 bases, leaving 21 bases between them. The CDR3: CSVAPGTSRVDEQFF. The CDR3 DNA reads as TGCAGCGTTGCCCCCGGGACTTCCCGAGTGGATGAGCAGTTCTTC.

A few counts support this clonotype. The J gene is TRBJ2-5, the V gene TRBV19; D is perhaps TRBD2 (5 bases). V shed 0 bases and J shed 5 bases, with 16 bases lying between them. The germline V gene encodes CDR1 LNHDA and CDR2 SQIVND (reference sequence). The CDR3 has 16 amino acids. The CDR3 loop reads CASSIDGMVGKETQYF. The DNA for the CDR3 is TGTGCCAGTAGTATAGATGGGATGGTCGGGAAGGAGACCCAGTACTTC.

The chain employs TRBV5-1 and TRBJ2-7, with D unresolved. V was cut by 0 bases and J by 3 bases, with 13 bases left in between. The CDR3 contains 15 residues. The germline gives CDR1 SGHRS, CDR2 YFSETQ. The CDR3 nucleotides are TGCGCCAGCAGCTTGGGGGCGCTCAAGGGCTACGAGCAGTACTTC. It specifies CASSLGALKGYEQYF.

There are many counts of this clonotype. CDR3 protein: CASSLGSSTNYGYTF. The CDR3 nucleotides read TGTGCCAGCAGCTTAGGGTCTTCGACTAACTATGGCTACACCTTC. The chain recombines TRBV7-9 with TRBJ1-2, with no clear D. CDR3 length: 15 amino acids. The germline CDR1 and CDR2 sequences are SEHNR and FQNEAQ (reference sequence). Trimming removed 1 base from V and 0 bases from J, with 9 bases in between.

This clonotype was recorded many times. V gene TRBV5-1 combines with J gene TRBJ2-6; D gene uncertain. V was trimmed by 5 bases and J by 0 bases, leaving 6 bases between them. CDR1 SGHRS and CDR2 YFSETQ come from the germline V gene. The CDR3 length is 14 residues. Here the CDR3 reads CASSPHSGANVLTF. The CDR3 DNA sequence: TGCGCCAGCAGTCCCCACTCTGGGGCCAACGTCCTGACTTTC.

The rearrangement uses TRBV23-1 and TRBJ2-1, with 8 positions matching TRBD1. TRBV23-1 is an ORF, and what it does is uncertain. This CDR3 has 16 amino acids. Trimming at V came to 4 bases and at J to 9 bases, leaving 14 bases not matched to a gene. CDR3 loop: CASSPPPGQVSCEQFF. The CDR3 DNA is TGCGCCAGCAGTCCTCCCCCGGGACAGGTCTCCTGTGAGCAGTTCTTC.